The next 2 T cell receptor beta chains were all read from a single sample in a study of PD-1 blockade in classical Hodgkin lymphoma. Every patient relapsed after autologous stem cell transplantation, and brentuximab vedotin exposure varied. TCRdb keeps only in-frame clones here, not all; method: immunoSEQ multiplex PCR. The sample contains approximately 51,000 clones, over 60% of which appear only once. The sample was peripheral blood mononuclear cells (PBMCs), taken before the second cycle of nivolumab. These receptors were taken from a human donor with classical Hodgkin lymphoma.

The rearrangement uses TRBV5-1 and TRBJ1-2; no definite D call. Germline lookup yields CDR1 SGHRS and CDR2 YFSETQ. Trimming cost V 0 bases and J 8 bases, with 14 bases left between them. The length of the CDR3 is 14 residues. As DNA, the CDR3 is TGCGCCAGCAGCTTGGCCGGTAGCGTCTACGGCTACACCTTC. This encodes CASSLAGSVYGYTF. The entire variable domain, with the rest obtained from reference TRBV5-1 and TRBJ1-2, is as follows: KAGVTQTPRYLIKTRGQQVTLSCSPISGHRSVSWYQQTPGQGLQFLFEYFSETQRNKGNFPGRFSGRQFSNSRSEMNVSTLELGDSALYLCASSLAGSVYGYTFGSGTRLTVV.

This clone was seen a few times. The chain carries TRBV4-2 and TRBJ2-1; TRBD2 aligns across 10 bases. CDR1 LGHNA and CDR2 YNFKEQ come from the germline V gene. The CDR3 covers 15 residues. V was pared by 5 bases and J by 8 bases, with 9 bases of the junction left unmatched. CDR3 residues: CASSTRTSGWDEQFF. The DNA of the CDR3 is TGTGCCAGCAGCACCCGGACTAGCGGCTGGGATGAGCAGTTCTTC.